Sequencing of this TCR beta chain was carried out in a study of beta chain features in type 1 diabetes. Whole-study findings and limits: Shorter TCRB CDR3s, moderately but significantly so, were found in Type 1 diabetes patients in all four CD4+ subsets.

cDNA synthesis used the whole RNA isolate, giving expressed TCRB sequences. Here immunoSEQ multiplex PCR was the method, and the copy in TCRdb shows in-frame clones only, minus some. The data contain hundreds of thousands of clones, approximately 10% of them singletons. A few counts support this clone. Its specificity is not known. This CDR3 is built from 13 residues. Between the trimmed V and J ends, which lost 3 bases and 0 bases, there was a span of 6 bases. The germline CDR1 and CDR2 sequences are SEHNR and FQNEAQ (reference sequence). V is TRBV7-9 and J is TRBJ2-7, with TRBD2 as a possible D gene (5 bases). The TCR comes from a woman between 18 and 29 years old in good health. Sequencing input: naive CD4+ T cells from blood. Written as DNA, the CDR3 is TGTGCCAGCAGCTTGGACTTCTCCTACGAGCAGTACGTC. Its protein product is CASSLDFSYEQYV.